This TCR beta chain was recorded in a study of CD8 T cells in ankylosing spondylitis. Findings of the study overall: Matched ankylosing spondylitis synovial fluid reportedly showed significant enrichment of disease-linked clones.

A remark on this clonotype: No antigen is known for it.

Germline-derived CDR1 and CDR2 are MNHEY and SVGAGI. This CDR3 spans 14 amino acids. Trimming cost V 6 bases and J 0 bases, with 11 bases left between them. TCRdb passed the 5' RACE reads through MiXCR, listing each CDR3 protein once. The table records 150,000 to 200,000 distinct CDR3 sequences, about a third of them present only once. The sequencing input was synovial fluid, either unsorted or a sorted T cell fraction (not recorded which). This receptor was taken from a male donor with ankylosing spondylitis. The V and J genes are TRBV6-5 and TRBJ1-1; D is ambiguous. The CDR3, as DNA: TGTGCCAGCAGCTACGACACGGTGAACACTGAAGCTTTCTTT. Protein product: CASSYDTVNTEAFF.